These T cell receptor beta chains were read from a single sample in a study of cytomegalovirus exposure and HLA in healthy donors. TCRdb's copy holds only in-frame clones and misses some; the assay was immunoSEQ multiplex PCR. The sample shows roughly 120,000 clones, 82% of them seen only once. Sequenced: PBMCs. The receptor source for this set is a male donor in good health and CMV-seropositive. CDR3s include the opening cysteine and the closing phenylalanine or tryptophan. D genes are given only for firm matches. Clone size, where shown, is once, few, many, or a class for clones that have expanded.

D gene,V gene,clone size,J gene,CDR3 DNA,CDR3 protein
NA,TRBV4-2,NA,TRBJ1-6,TGTGCCAGCGCCCCTCTAGGAGCGAGCTCCTATAATTCACCCCTCCACTTT,CASAPLGASSYNSPLHF
NA,TRBV5-4,few,TRBJ2-7,TGTGCCAGCAGCGCCTCTAGTGGAGGAGGCTACGAGCAGTACTTC,CASSASSGGGYEQYF
TRBD2,TRBV30,NA,TRBJ2-7,TGTGCCTGGAGTGTACTAGCGGGAGTGGCCTACGAGCAGTACTTC,CAWSVLAGVAYEQYF
TRBD2,TRBV28,few,TRBJ2-1,TGTGCCATAGCGGGGTGGCGAGAGGGTGAGCAGTTCTTC,CAIAGWREGEQFF
TRBD1,TRBV4-2,NA,TRBJ2-2,TGTGCCAGCAGCCAAGACCAGGGGGCTACGAACACCGGGGAGCTGTTTTTT,CASSQDQGATNTGELFF
TRBD2,TRBV7-8,few,TRBJ2-1,TGTGCCAGCAGCCCGGGAGGGCGGGGCAACAATGAGCAGTTCTTC,CASSPGGRGNNEQFF
NA,TRBV27,NA,TRBJ1-5,TGTGCCAGCAGGCCATTACAGGGTACCAATCAGCCCCAGCATTTT,CASRPLQGTNQPQHF
TRBD1,TRBV19,NA,TRBJ1-1,TGTGCCAGTAGGACAGGGGGGAACACTGAAGCTTTCTTT,CASRTGGNTEAFF
TRBD1,TRBV6-6,NA,TRBJ2-7,TGTGCCAGCACAGGGGGCTACGAGCAGTACTTC,CASTGGYEQYF
TRBD2,TRBV7-9,NA,TRBJ2-1,TGTGCCAGCAGCTTAGCGAGAGATTATAGCGGGAGGCGGGAGCAGTTCTTC,CASSLARDYSGRREQFF
TRBD1,TRBV2,once,TRBJ1-5,TGTGCCAGCAGCGCGTCTACAGGGGCAAGCAATCAGCCCCAGCATTTT,CASSASTGASNQPQHF
NA,TRBV6-5,NA,TRBJ2-7,TGTGCCAGCAGTTACGCGGCAGATTACGAGCAGTACTTC,CASSYAADYEQYF
TRBD1,TRBV19,NA,TRBJ1-2,TGTGCCAGTAGTATGGGGGGACAGCTCTATGGCTACACCTTC,CASSMGGQLYGYTF
TRBD1,TRBV11-2,NA,TRBJ1-2,TGTGCCAGCAGCAGCTCCGGGACAGGGGGTCTTAGCTACACCTTC,CASSSSGTGGLSYTF
TRBD1,TRBV28,once,TRBJ1-6,TGTGCCAGCAGTTCAAGGACAGGGGGAAATTCACCCCTCCACTTT,CASSSRTGGNSPLHF
NA,TRBV21-1,NA,TRBJ1-5,TGTGCCAGCCGACGCGTTTCGGGGGTGGGACGGAGAAATCAGCCCCAGCATTTT,CASRRVSGVGRRNQPQHF
NA,TRBV9,NA,TRBJ2-3,TGTGCCAGCAGCGTAGGGCCATCTAGCACAGATACGCAGTATTTT,CASSVGPSSTDTQYF
NA,TRBV7-2,NA,TRBJ2-7,TGTGCCAGCAGCCCCCGCCGGTGGGGGGACGAGCAGTACTTC,CASSPRRWGDEQYF
NA,TRBV6-1,NA,TRBJ2-5,TGTGCCAGCGAAACAGGGTCAATGGGGGAGACCCAGTACTTC,CASETGSMGETQYF
TRBD1,TRBV9,few,TRBJ2-2,TGTGCCAGCAGCCCCACAGGGGGCCGGAGAATAACCGGGGAGCTGTTTTTT,CASSPTGGRRITGELFF
NA,TRBV28,NA,TRBJ2-5,TGTGCCAGCAGTTTACCGGACAGACAAGAGACCCAGTACTTC,CASSLPDRQETQYF
TRBD1,TRBV10-3,NA,TRBJ1-2,TGTGCCATCAGTGGGACCGGGACAGGGGGAGAAGGCACCTTC,CAISGTGTGGEGTF
TRBD2,TRBV9,once,TRBJ2-3,TGTGCCAGCAGCGTAGGACTAGCTGGGGATACGCAGTATTTT,CASSVGLAGDTQYF
NA,TRBV30,NA,TRBJ1-3,TGTGCCTGGAAAGCCTCTGGAAACACCATATATTTT,CAWKASGNTIYF
NA,TRBV12-5,few,TRBJ2-5,TGTGCTAGTGGTTTGGTAGAGGAGAACCAAGAGACCCAGTACTTC,CASGLVEENQETQYF
NA,TRBV28,NA,TRBJ2-7,TGTGCCAGCAGTTCCTCAGAGCTTGAGGACGAGCAGTACTTC,CASSSSELEDEQYF
TRBD1,TRBV5-6,NA,TRBJ2-7,TGTGCCAGCAGCTGGGACAGGGGGAACAACGAGCAGTACTTC,CASSWDRGNNEQYF
TRBD2,TRBV5-4,NA,TRBJ2-5,TGTGCCAGCAGCTTGATGGCTAGCGGGAGAGAGACCCAGTACTTC,CASSLMASGRETQYF
NA,TRBV6-6,NA,TRBJ2-5,TGTGCCAGCAGTAATTCGGGAAACCAAGAGACCCAGTACTTC,CASSNSGNQETQYF
TRBD2,TRBV7-9,NA,TRBJ2-3,TGTGCCAGCAGCTTAGGAGCTAGCGGAATCACAGATACGCAGTATTTT,CASSLGASGITDTQYF
TRBD1,TRBV28,once,TRBJ1-4,TGTGCCAGCAGTACAGGGGACATTAATGAAAAACTGTTTTTT,CASSTGDINEKLFF
NA,TRBV6-1,NA,TRBJ2-2,TGTGCCAGTACAGGGTTTCGCTCTAACACCGGGGAGCTGTTTTTT,CASTGFRSNTGELFF
TRBD2,TRBV28,NA,TRBJ2-1,TGTGCCAGCAGTTTGCCGGGACTAGCACCAACCTACAATGAGCAGTTCTTC,CASSLPGLAPTYNEQFF
NA,TRBV9,NA,TRBJ1-3,TGTGCCAGCAGCGTAGCGACAGACTCTGGAAACACCATATATTTT,CASSVATDSGNTIYF
NA,TRBV4-1,NA,TRBJ2-6,TGCGCCAGCAGCCAAGTCTGGACAGGAGGGTCTGGGGCCAACGTCCTGACTTTC,CASSQVWTGGSGANVLTF
NA,TRBV7-3,NA,TRBJ2-5,TGTGCCAGCAGCAGCAGCGAACCCCCAGAGACCCAGTACTTC,CASSSSEPPETQYF
TRBD2,TRBV7-3,NA,TRBJ2-7,TGTGCCAGCAGCTTACTAGCGGGAGAAGGCGAGCAGTACTTC,CASSLLAGEGEQYF
TRBD1,TRBV6-5,NA,TRBJ1-2,TGTGCCAGCAGCTCAGGGGGCGTAAACTATGGCTACACCTTC,CASSSGGVNYGYTF
NA,TRBV7-9,NA,TRBJ1-1,TGTGCCAGCAGCCACCGGGACAAAGCTTTCTTT,CASSHRDKAFF
TRBD1,TRBV27,NA,TRBJ2-1,TGTGCCAGCAGCACCCGACAGGGGAGCTCCTACAATGAGCAGTTCTTC,CASSTRQGSSYNEQFF
TRBD2,TRBV7-6,NA,TRBJ2-3,TGTGCCAGCAGCTTCACTAGCGGGAGTCAGGGGGATACGCAGTATTTT,CASSFTSGSQGDTQYF
NA,TRBV28,NA,TRBJ2-2,TGTGCCAGCAGTTTGGGGGGGCTGATGACCGGGGAGCTGTTTTTT,CASSLGGLMTGELFF
TRBD1,TRBV25-1,NA,TRBJ1-6,TGTGCCAGCAGCAGGGGGCCGAATAATTCACCCCTCCACTTT,CASSRGPNNSPLHF
NA,TRBV7-3,once,TRBJ2-7,TGTGCCAGCAGCCCCCCCGCTATGGACGAGCAGTACTTC,CASSPPAMDEQYF
NA,TRBV10-1,NA,TRBJ2-1,TGCGCCAGCAGTGGGTCTCGTAGGAGGTCCTGTTACAATGAGCAGTTCTTC,CASSGSRRRSCYNEQFF
TRBD2,TRBV5-1,once,TRBJ2-7,TGCGCCAGCAGCGAGCAGCGGGACCCCTACGAGCAGTACTTC,CASSEQRDPYEQYF
TRBD1,TRBV5-5,NA,TRBJ2-7,TGTGCCAGCAGCTTGATTACAGGGGAACACGAGCAGTACTTC,CASSLITGEHEQYF
NA,TRBV28,NA,TRBJ1-2,TGTGCCAGCAGGACCCCGGGACACTTTAACTATGGCTACACCTTC,CASRTPGHFNYGYTF
TRBD2,TRBV29-1,NA,TRBJ2-7,TGCAGCGTGGGACTAGCGGACGAGCAGTACTTC,CSVGLADEQYF